This T cell receptor beta chain comes out of a study of cytomegalovirus exposure and HLA in healthy donors. Study-wide findings and caveats: Later, an analysis found that TCR clusters from the first cohort tended to co-occur in the 130 or so validation repertoires. It was reportedly the case that the classifier diagnosed cytomegalovirus status with high specificity and sensitivity.

This CDR3 is built from 15 residues. V dropped 2 bases and J dropped 0 bases, with 11 bases sitting between them. The germline V gene encodes CDR1 MNHNY and CDR2 SVGAGI (reference sequence). Donors came from a validation cohort of approximately 110 subjects, distinct from the first 666-subject cohort. With respect to this clone: The antigen is undetermined.

TCRdb keeps only in-frame clones here, not all; method: immunoSEQ multiplex PCR. The table records 130,000 or so clones, about 87% of them present only once. The specimen was PBMCs. The V gene is TRBV6-6, the J gene TRBJ2-7; no firm D call. The origin of this receptor is a woman aged 25 to 39 in good health and CMV-seropositive. CDR3 DNA: TGTGCCAGCAGTTACCTCGGTAGCAACTCCTACGAGCAGTACTTC. Protein: CASSYLGSNSYEQYF.